This T cell receptor beta chain appears in the sequencing data of a study of cytotoxic CD8 clonotypes in ibrutinib-treated CLL. General study points: The public clonotypes identified were infrequent and showed contraction or stability on treatment.

This CDR3 contains 13 residues. Germline V gene data show CDR1 as MGHRA and CDR2 as YSYEKL. The germline V and J ends were trimmed by 4 bases and 0 bases, with 7 bases remaining between them. Points on this clone: Antigen: not known.

TCRdb keeps only in-frame clones here, not all; method: immunoSEQ multiplex PCR. Here the sample spans a few hundred thousand clones, 67% being singletons. The clonotype comes from a human donor with chronic lymphocytic leukemia. The chain is built from TRBV4-1 and TRBJ2-7, with D tentatively TRBD1 (5 bases). The material was PBMCs, obtained after 36 months of ibrutinib treatment. The DNA of the CDR3 is TGCGCCAGCAGCCTAGGGGTCTCCTACGAGCAGTACTTC. Translating gives CASSLGVSYEQYF.